Presented here are 14 T cell receptor beta chains from one specimen sequenced in a study of post-analysis software for immune sequencing data. Overall study findings and caveats: With TRBV5-6, TRBV5-1 and TRBV20-1 included, about 5 TRBV segments were more frequent in patients than in controls.

Which antigens these TCRs recognize remains unknown. Unique molecular identifiers featured in each of the TCR beta cDNA libraries. TCRdb re-called the PCR reads through MiXCR, storing one row per CDR3 protein. Found here are more than 500,000 distinct CDR3 sequences, around 36% of them singletons; the top ten hold 6%. Specimen: blood. These receptors all stem from a girl younger than 18 with multiple sclerosis.

This clonotype was counted once. The rearrangement links TRBV11-2 to TRBJ1-1; possible D gene TRBD1, 5 bases. CDR1 SGHAT and CDR2 FQNNGV come from the germline V gene. V was trimmed by 2 bases and J by 1 base, leaving 11 bases between them. The CDR3 extends over 15 amino acids. The CDR3 DNA sequence: TGTGCCAGCAGCTTAATGGGGCACGAGAACACTGAAGCTTTCTTT. Residues: CASSLMGHENTEAFF.

The rearrangement links TRBV7-8 to TRBJ2-1; 10 bases align to TRBD2. This CDR3 is built from 15 residues. The V and J ends lost 5 bases and 4 bases, in that order; junction bases with no gene match: 5. CDR1 is SGHVS, CDR2 FQNEAQ, per germline. This CDR3 reads CASSLLAGMYNEQFF. In DNA form, the CDR3 reads TGTGCCAGCAGCCTACTAGCGGGGATGTACAATGAGCAGTTCTTC. The whole variable domain, remainder taken from reference TRBV7-8 and TRBJ2-1, is GAGVSQSPRYKVAKRGQDVALRCDPISGHVSLFWYQQALGQGPEFLTYFQNEAQLDKSGLPSDRFFAERPEGSVSTLKIQRTQQEDSAVYLCASSLLAGMYNEQFFGPGTRLTVL.

CDR3 residues: CASSTGTAQETQYF. CDR3 in DNA: TGTGCCAGCAGCACCGGGACGGCCCAAGAGACCCAGTACTTC. The genes are TRBV7-9 and TRBJ2-5; the D gene could be TRBD1 or TRBD2 (5 bases each). Germline CDR1 is SEHNR and CDR2 is FQNEAQ (reference sequence). V was cut by 5 bases and J by 1 base, with 11 bases left in between. This CDR3 region has 14 residues.

J is TRBJ2-4 and V is TRBV6-5; tentatively, D is TRBD2 (7 bases). The CDR3 is made up of 17 amino acids. Trimming cost V 2 bases and J 1 base, with 15 bases left between them. Germline CDR1 MNHEY, CDR2 SVGAGI. The CDR3, as DNA: TGTGCCAGCAGTTACGATGGTGGGGGGGCTGCCAAAAACATTCAGTACTTC. It encodes CASSYDGGGAAKNIQYF.

The chain recombines TRBV10-3 with TRBJ1-6; 7 nucleotides align to TRBD1. Looked up from germline, CDR1 is ENHRY and CDR2 is SYGVKD. The CDR3 has 15 amino acids. Losses at the gene ends were 10 bases for V and 7 bases for J; bases not matched to a gene: 13. CDR3 DNA sequence: TGTGCCACCGCCCGGGACAGAGTCGGGAATTCACCCCTCCACTTT. Its protein is CATARDRVGNSPLHF.

The V gene is TRBV20-1, the J gene TRBJ1-5; a possible D gene is TRBD1 (6 bases). V was clipped by 3 bases and J by 6 bases, with 18 bases between them. CDR1 and CDR2 (germline): DFQATT, SNEGSKA (reference sequence). The CDR3 covers 15 residues. The CDR3 DNA reads TGCAGTGCTAGGGAATCCAGGGGAAGAGGTCAGCCCCAGCATTTT. Protein: CSARESRGRGQPQHF.

This clonotype turned up a few times. Compared with germline, one end of the junction differs, possibly owing to a read error. The J gene is TRBJ2-3, the V gene TRBV5-5; no clear D. The CDR3 consists of 13 residues. Looked up from germline, CDR1 is SGHKS and CDR2 is YYEKEE (reference sequence). CDR3 in DNA: TGTGCCGGCAGCTTGCTGAACACAGATACGCAGTATTTT. The encoded protein is CAGSLLNTDTQYF.

This clonotype was observed once. DNA of the CDR3: TGCGCCAGCAGCTTGAGGGCCAGGGAGACCCATAATTCACCCCTCCACTTT. Protein product: CASSLRARETHNSPLHF. The chain recombines TRBV5-1 with TRBJ1-6, with D possibly TRBD1 on 5 matching bases. CDR3 length: 17 amino acids. The V gene lost 1 base and the J gene lost 5 bases, with 16 bases spanning the gap. The germline V gene encodes CDR1 SGHRS and CDR2 YFSETQ.

This clonotype was recorded many times. This chain uses TRBV12-3 or TRBV12-4 with TRBJ2-7; D possibly corresponds to TRBD2 (6 bases). This CDR3 comprises 13 residues. The ends were cut back, 7 bases at V and 1 base at J, with 11 bases in the middle. CDR3 nucleotides: TGTGCCAGCATGTCAGGAGGGTCCTACGAGCAGTACTTC. Translation gives CASMSGGSYEQYF.

V and J are TRBV5-1 and TRBJ2-3; 8 nucleotides align to TRBD2. The germline CDR1 and CDR2 sequences are SGHRS and YFSETQ. Unmatched junction bases numbered 4, after V lost 1 base and J lost 9 bases. The CDR3 is 13 residues long. The CDR3 nucleotides are TGCGCCAGCAGCTTGACTAGCGGCCAAACGCAGTATTTT. Translated: CASSLTSGQTQYF.

This clonotype was seen a few times. The gene calls are TRBV20-1 and TRBJ1-2; D is perhaps TRBD1 (5 bases). This CDR3 is built from 16 residues. V was pared by 1 base and J by 0 bases, with 15 bases between. The germline CDR1 and CDR2 sequences are DFQATT and SNEGSKA (reference sequence). CDR3 residues: CSARAIDSQTNYGYTF. In DNA, the CDR3 is TGCAGTGCTAGAGCTATTGACAGTCAGACTAACTATGGCTACACCTTC.

This clonotype was seen only a few times. The chain is built from TRBV5-6 and TRBJ2-1, with 10 bases fitting TRBD2. The V and J ends lost 4 bases and 2 bases, in that order; junction bases with no gene match: 6. Germline CDR1 is SGHDT and CDR2 is YYEEEE. This CDR3 is built from 16 residues. The DNA for the CDR3 is TGTGCCAGCAGCGGAGAGCGGGGGGGAACCTACAATGAGCAGTTCTTC. Amino acid sequence: CASSGERGGTYNEQFF.

This clonotype showed up just a few times. The chain employs TRBV7-9 and TRBJ1-2; weak D call: TRBD1 (6 bases). The CDR3 has 12 amino acids. Trimming took 6 bases from V and 4 from J, leaving 9 bases between them. Per germline, CDR1 SEHNR and CDR2 FQNEAQ (reference sequence). CDR3 in DNA: TGTGCCAGCAGTGCGGACAGCTATGGCTACACCTTC. This codes for CASSADSYGYTF.

This clonotype has more than one count but fewer than ten. The chain employs TRBV6-4 and TRBJ2-7, with a weak D call TRBD1 (5 bases). Germline loops: CDR1 MRHNA, CDR2 SNTAGT. V was cut by 10 bases and J by 3 bases, with 10 bases left in between. The CDR3 covers 11 residues. CDR3 residues: CATPDSYEQYF. CDR3 nucleotides: TGTGCCACTCCCGACAGCTACGAGCAGTACTTC.